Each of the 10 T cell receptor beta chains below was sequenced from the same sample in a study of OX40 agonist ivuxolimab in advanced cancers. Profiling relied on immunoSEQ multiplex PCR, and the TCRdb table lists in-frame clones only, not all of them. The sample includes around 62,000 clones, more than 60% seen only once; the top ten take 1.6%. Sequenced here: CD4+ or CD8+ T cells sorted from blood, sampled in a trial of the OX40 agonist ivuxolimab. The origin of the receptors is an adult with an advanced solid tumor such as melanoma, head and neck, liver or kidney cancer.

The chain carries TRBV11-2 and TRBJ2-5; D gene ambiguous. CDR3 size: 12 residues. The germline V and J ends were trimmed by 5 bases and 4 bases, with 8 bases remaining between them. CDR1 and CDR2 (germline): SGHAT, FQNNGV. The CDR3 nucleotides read TGTGCCAGCAGCCCACAAGGAGAGACCCAGTACTTC. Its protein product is CASSPQGETQYF.

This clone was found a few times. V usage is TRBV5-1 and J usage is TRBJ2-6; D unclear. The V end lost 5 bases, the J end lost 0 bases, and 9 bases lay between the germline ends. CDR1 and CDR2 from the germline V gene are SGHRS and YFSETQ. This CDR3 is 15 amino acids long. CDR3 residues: CASRIGRSGANVLTF. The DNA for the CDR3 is TGCGCCAGCAGAATTGGACGCTCTGGGGCCAACGTCCTGACTTTC. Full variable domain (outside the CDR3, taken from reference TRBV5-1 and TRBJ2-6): KAGVTQTPRYLIKTRGQQVTLSCSPISGHRSVSWYQQTPGQGLQFLFEYFSETQRNKGNFPGRFSGRQFSNSRSEMNVSTLELGDSALYLCASRIGRSGANVLTFGAGSRLTVL.

The CDR3 sequence: CASIKNREAHEQYF. CDR3 sequence (DNA): TGTGCCAGCATTAAGAACAGGGAGGCCCACGAGCAGTACTTC. The V and J genes are TRBV2 and TRBJ2-7; D is possibly TRBD1 or TRBD2 (6 bases each). The CDR3 is 14 amino acids. The ends were cut back, 7 bases at V and 5 bases at J, with 18 bases in the middle. CDR1 and CDR2 (germline): SNHLY, FYNNEI.

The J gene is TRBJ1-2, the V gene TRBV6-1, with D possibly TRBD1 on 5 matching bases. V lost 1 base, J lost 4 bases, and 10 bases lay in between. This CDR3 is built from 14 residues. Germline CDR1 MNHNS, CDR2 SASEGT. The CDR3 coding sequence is TGTGCCAGCAGTGAAGGATTTGACAGCTATGGCTACACCTTC. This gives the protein CASSEGFDSYGYTF.

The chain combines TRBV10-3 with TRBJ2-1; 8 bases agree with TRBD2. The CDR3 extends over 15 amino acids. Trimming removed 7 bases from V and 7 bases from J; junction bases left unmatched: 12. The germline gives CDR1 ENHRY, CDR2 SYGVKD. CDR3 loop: CAINSQRGSGNEQFF. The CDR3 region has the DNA TGTGCCATCAATTCCCAGCGGGGGTCGGGGAATGAGCAGTTCTTC.

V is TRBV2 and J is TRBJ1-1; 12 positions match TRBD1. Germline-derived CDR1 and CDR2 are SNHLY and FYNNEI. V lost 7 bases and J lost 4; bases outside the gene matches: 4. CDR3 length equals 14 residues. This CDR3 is CASTGTGGITEAFF. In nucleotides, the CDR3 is TGTGCCAGCACTGGGACAGGGGGCATCACTGAAGCTTTCTTT.

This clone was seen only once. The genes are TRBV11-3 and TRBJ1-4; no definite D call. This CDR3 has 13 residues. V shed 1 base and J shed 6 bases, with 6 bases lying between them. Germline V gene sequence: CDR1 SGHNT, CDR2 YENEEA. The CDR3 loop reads CASSLGQHEKLFF. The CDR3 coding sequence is TGTGCCAGCAGCTTAGGGCAGCATGAAAAACTGTTTTTT.

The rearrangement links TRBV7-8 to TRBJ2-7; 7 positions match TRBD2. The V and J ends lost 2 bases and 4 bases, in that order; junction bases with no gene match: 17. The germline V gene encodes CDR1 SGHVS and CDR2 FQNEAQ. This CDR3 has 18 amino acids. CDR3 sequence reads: CASSLTLGLGGSLYEQYF. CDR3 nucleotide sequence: TGTGCCAGCAGCTTAACCCTCGGTCTTGGCGGGAGTTTGTACGAGCAGTACTTC. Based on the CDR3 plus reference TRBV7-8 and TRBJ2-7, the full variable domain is GAGVSQSPRYKVAKRGQDVALRCDPISGHVSLFWYQQALGQGPEFLTYFQNEAQLDKSGLPSDRFFAERPEGSVSTLKIQRTQQEDSAVYLCASSLTLGLGGSLYEQYFGPGTRLTVT.

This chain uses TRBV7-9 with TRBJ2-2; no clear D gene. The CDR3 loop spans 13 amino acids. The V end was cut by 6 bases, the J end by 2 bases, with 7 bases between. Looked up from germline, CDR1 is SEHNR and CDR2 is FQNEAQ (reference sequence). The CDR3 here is CASSPTNTGELFF. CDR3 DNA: TGTGCCAGCAGTCCGACCAACACCGGGGAGCTGTTTTTT.

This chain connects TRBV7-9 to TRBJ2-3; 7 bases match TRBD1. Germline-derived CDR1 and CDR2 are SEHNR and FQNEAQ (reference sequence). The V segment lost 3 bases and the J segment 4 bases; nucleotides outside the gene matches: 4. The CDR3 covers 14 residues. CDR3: CASSFDRVADTQYF. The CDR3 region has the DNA TGTGCCAGCAGCTTCGACAGGGTCGCAGATACGCAGTATTTT.